This T cell receptor (beta chain) was captured in a study of naive and memory T cell subsets. This clonotype was observed at least ten times. As yet, its antigen is unknown. A UMI-containing oligonucleotide was joined by 3' ligation to the TCR cDNA template. Amplification of ligated cDNA took four PCR rounds with SP2 and nested alpha and beta constant primers. TCRdb fed the UMI-ligation and nested PCR reads into MiXCR, producing one record per CDR3 protein. The sample lists over 20,000 distinct CDR3 sequences; 5.2% were seen once. Study results and caveats: TCR transcript changes with activation or differentiation may affect this RNA method.

The CDR3 consists of 13 residues. The germline V and J ends were trimmed by 2 bases and 6 bases, with 8 bases remaining between them. Sequenced: blood. This chain links TRBV12-3 or TRBV12-4 with TRBJ1-5; D unresolved. The clonotype comes from an adult in good health. The CDR3 DNA sequence: TGTGCCAGCAGTTTATCTCTTCGTCAGCCCCAGCATTTT. Its translation: CASSLSLRQPQHF.